Listed here are 3 T cell receptor beta chains from one sample, sequenced in a study of CD8 T cells in Susac syndrome. RNA amounts of about 0.5 to 1 ug underwent reverse transcription with random hexamers. MiXCR, run by TCRdb on the immunoSEQ multiplex PCR reads, gives a single entry per CDR3 protein. The table shows about 190,000 distinct CDR3 sequences, with about 91% occurring only once. The material sequenced was CD4+ T cells from PBMCs. Every receptor here comes from a human donor with Susac syndrome.

The genes are TRBV20-1 and TRBJ2-3; weak D call: TRBD1 (5 bases). The CDR3 sequence is 14 residues long. Germline CDR1 is DFQATT and CDR2 is SNEGSKA (reference sequence). Trimming stripped 5 bases from V and 2 bases from J, with 14 bases between. The DNA of the CDR3 is TGCAGTGCTTGGACCGCAGGGATCACAGATACGCAGTATTTT. Translation: CSAWTAGITDTQYF.

The chain joins TRBV4-2 to TRBJ2-7, with 10 bases aligning to TRBD2. The CDR3 has 17 residues. V shed 4 bases and J 2 bases; nucleotides not matched to a gene: 11. Germline CDR1 is LGHNA and CDR2 is YNFKEQ. CDR3 amino acids: CASSRNTFSGGPYEQYF. CDR3 nucleotides: TGTGCCAGCAGCCGAAATACTTTTAGCGGGGGGCCCTACGAGCAGTACTTC.

V is TRBV7-6 and J is TRBJ1-3, with TRBD1 as a possible D gene (5 bases). This CDR3 is 14 amino acids long. The V gene lost 0 bases and the J gene lost 2 bases, with 5 bases spanning the gap. CDR1 is SGHVS, CDR2 FNYEAQ, per germline. This CDR3 is CASSLAGAGNTIYF. The CDR3 DNA sequence: TGTGCCAGCAGCTTAGCAGGGGCTGGAAACACCATATATTTT. The whole variable domain, filled in from reference TRBV7-6 and TRBJ1-3, reads GAGVSQSPRYKVTKRGQDVALRCDPISGHVSLYWYRQALGQGPEFLTYFNYEAQQDKSGLPNDRFSAERPEGSISTLTIQRTEQRDSAMYRCASSLAGAGNTIYFGEGSWLTVV.